This passage covers 21 T cell receptor beta chains from one sample sequenced in a study of beta chain features in type 1 diabetes. The sequenced template was cDNA made from the entire isolated RNA. Repertoires were generated with immunoSEQ multiplex PCR, while TCRdb's copy carries only in-frame clones and drops some. The sample yields almost 350,000 clones, 6.5% to 10% seen once. Input material: central memory CD4+ T cells from blood. These receptors all come from a woman aged 18-29 years in good health.

The chain links TRBV19 to TRBJ1-5, with 7 bases identical to TRBD1. Germline assignment: CDR1 LNHDA and CDR2 SQIVND (reference sequence). The CDR3 loop spans 15 amino acids. Unmatched junction bases numbered 7, after V lost 8 bases and J lost 0 bases. The CDR3 protein is CASPNRGYSNQPQHF. The CDR3 nucleotides read TGTGCCAGTCCCAACAGGGGTTATAGCAATCAGCCCCAGCATTTT.

V usage is TRBV11-2 and J usage is TRBJ2-4, with D possibly called TRBD1 or TRBD2 (5 bases each). The V gene's germline CDR1 is SGHAT and CDR2 FQNNGV. Trimming pared 6 bases from V and 7 bases from J, leaving 13 bases between. The length of the CDR3 is 13 residues. The CDR3 here is CASRLKGENIQYF. CDR3 bases: TGTGCCAGCAGGTTAAAAGGGGAGAACATTCAGTACTTC. The full variable domain, rest sourced from reference TRBV11-2 and TRBJ2-4, is EAGVAQSPRYKIIEKRQSVAFWCNPISGHATLYWYQQILGQGPKLLIQFQNNGVVDDSQLPKDRFSAERLKGVDSTLKIQPAKLEDSAVYLCASRLKGENIQYFGAGTRLSVL.

This clone was picked up a small number of times. The CDR3 region is CASSRPTTAFSGANVLTF. The CDR3 DNA reads as TGTGCCAGCAGTCGACCAACGACAGCTTTTTCTGGGGCCAACGTCCTGACTTTC. V usage is TRBV28 and J usage is TRBJ2-6, with a weak D call TRBD1 (5 bases). The length of the CDR3 is 18 residues. V lost 5 bases to trimming and J lost 1 base, with 18 bases between them. Germline V CDR1 and CDR2: MDHEN, SYDVKM.

This clone was observed a handful of times. The rearrangement uses TRBV5-1 and TRBJ1-2; no definite D call. Per the germline V gene, CDR1 is SGHRS and CDR2 is YFSETQ. Trimming took 1 base from V and 5 from J, leaving 6 bases between them. This CDR3 spans 12 amino acids. CDR3 sequence (DNA): TGCGCCAGCAGCTTGAACCAGTATGGCTACACCTTC. It specifies CASSLNQYGYTF.

This clone was found a few times. The rearrangement uses TRBV7-2 and TRBJ2-3; TRBD1 matches at 8 bases. Germline V CDR1 and CDR2: SGHTA, FQGNSA. Trimming took 3 bases from V and 8 from J; bases not matched to a gene: 7. The CDR3 runs 14 residues. The CDR3, as DNA: TGTGCCAGCAGCTTGGAAGGACAGGGAATTACGCAGTATTTT. The encoded protein is CASSLEGQGITQYF.

The sample holds a few counts of this clone. The chain combines TRBV6-6 with TRBJ2-3; TRBD2 aligns across 7 bases. The germline V gene has CDR1 MNHNY and CDR2 SVGAGI (reference sequence). V lost 7 bases, J lost 4 bases, and 11 bases stayed unmatched. The CDR3 has 15 residues. In DNA form, the CDR3 reads TGTGCCAGCACAAAGCGGGACCCCTCAGCAGATACGCAGTATTTT. This encodes CASTKRDPSADTQYF.

This clone appeared a few times. The chain joins TRBV25-1 to TRBJ1-2, with D possibly being TRBD1 (6 bases). V lost 10 bases and J 5 bases, leaving 17 bases between the germline ends. The CDR3 loop spans 13 amino acids. Germline assignment: CDR1 MGHDK and CDR2 SYGVNS. CDR3 amino acids: CATSPGGLYGYTF. CDR3 nucleotides: TGTGCCACCTCACCCGGGGGCCTTTATGGCTACACCTTC.

This clone was detected a few times. Additional DNA sequences in this sample encode the identical CDR3. This rearrangement joins TRBV7-2 to TRBJ2-1; D gene uncertain. Trimming stripped 5 bases from V and 0 bases from J, with 5 bases between. The CDR3 has 13 amino acids. The germline V gene has CDR1 SGHTA and CDR2 FQGNSA. For the CDR3, the DNA is TGTGCCAGCAGCCCTAGCTCCTACAATGAGCAGTTCTTC. This sequence encodes CASSPSSYNEQFF.

This clone occurred many times. V and J are TRBV28 and TRBJ2-1; 11 positions match TRBD2. The CDR3 extends over 13 amino acids. V lost 7 bases and J lost 6; bases outside the gene matches: 2. The germline V gene encodes CDR1 MDHEN and CDR2 SYDVKM. The CDR3 reads CASTTSGSNEQFF. In nucleotides, the CDR3 is TGTGCCAGCACCACTAGCGGGAGCAATGAGCAGTTCTTC.

The chain combines TRBV28 with TRBJ2-1; possibly TRBD2 for D (7 bases). V lost 5 bases to trimming and J lost 4 bases, with 27 bases between them. The CDR3 spans 19 residues. Germline CDR1 reads MDHEN; CDR2 reads SYDVKM. The CDR3 DNA is TGTGCCAGCAGTACCGCGAGGCGGAAGGGGGGGCATAGGTACAATGAGCAGTTCTTC. Its translation is CASSTARRKGGHRYNEQFF.

This clone was seen at least ten times. This sequence joins TRBV28 and TRBJ1-5; unclear D gene. Trimming shortened V by 3 bases and J by 3 bases, and 0 bases separated the two germline ends. Germline V gene data show CDR1 as MDHEN and CDR2 as SYDVKM. This CDR3 spans 11 amino acids. CDR3 sequence (DNA): TGTGCCAGCAGTTTCAATCAGCCCCAGCATTTT. It translates to CASSFNQPQHF.

The V gene is TRBV28, the J gene TRBJ2-1, with D unresolved. CDR1 is MDHEN, CDR2 SYDVKM, per germline. The V end lost 8 bases, the J end lost 2 bases, and 10 bases lay between the germline ends. The CDR3 loop spans 13 amino acids. The CDR3 loop is CASSSGAYNEQFF. The CDR3, as DNA: TGTGCCAGCTCGTCCGGTGCCTACAATGAGCAGTTCTTC.

This clone was seen ten or more times. V is TRBV2 and J is TRBJ1-2; D might be TRBD1 (6 bases). Deletions cut 2 bases from V and 5 bases from J, with 9 bases between. CDR3 length: 13 amino acids. Germline values: CDR1 SNHLY, CDR2 FYNNEI. CDR3 region: CASSEFQGYGYTF. In DNA, the CDR3 is TGTGCCAGCAGTGAATTCCAGGGGTATGGCTACACCTTC.

The J gene is TRBJ2-3, the V gene TRBV19; tentatively, D is TRBD1 (6 bases). The CDR3 runs 14 residues. V lost 1 base to trimming and J lost 9 bases, with 14 bases between them. Germline CDR1 is LNHDA and CDR2 is SQIVND (reference sequence). The CDR3 sequence is CASSIGTGLRTQYF. The CDR3 DNA sequence: TGTGCCAGTAGTATAGGAACAGGGCTGCGGACGCAGTATTTT.

This clone was detected only a few times. The chain couples TRBV28 to TRBJ2-7; D is uncertain. Per germline, CDR1 MDHEN and CDR2 SYDVKM. V was clipped by 1 base and J by 4 bases, with 11 bases between them. The CDR3 runs to 14 residues. The CDR3 nucleotides read TGTGCCAGCAGTTTATCCAACAGCCTGTACGAGCAGTACTTC. It translates to CASSLSNSLYEQYF.

V usage is TRBV7-8 and J usage is TRBJ1-1, with D possibly TRBD1 on 6 matching bases. This CDR3 region has 15 residues. Germline V CDR1 and CDR2: SGHVS, FQNEAQ. Deletions cut 5 bases from V and 5 bases from J, with 18 bases between. CDR3 DNA: TGTGCCAGCAGCGTAGGCACAGGGTGGAGGACTGAAGCTTTCTTT. It translates to CASSVGTGWRTEAFF. Based on the CDR3 plus reference TRBV7-8 and TRBJ1-1, the full variable domain is GAGVSQSPRYKVAKRGQDVALRCDPISGHVSLFWYQQALGQGPEFLTYFQNEAQLDKSGLPSDRFFAERPEGSVSTLKIQRTQQEDSAVYLCASSVGTGWRTEAFFGQGTRLTVV.

The chain is built from TRBV14 and TRBJ1-5, with D possibly being TRBD1 (5 bases). The CDR3 totals 14 residues. The V gene lost 1 base and the J gene lost 4 bases, with 8 bases spanning the gap. Germline CDR1 SGHDN, CDR2 FVKESK. CDR3 protein: CASSQAGPNQPQHF. CDR3 DNA: TGTGCCAGCAGCCAAGCGGGGCCTAATCAGCCCCAGCATTTT.

This clone was counted between two and nine times. The chain has TRBV7-2 and TRBJ2-7; TRBD2 agrees at 7 bases. Germline-derived CDR1 and CDR2 are SGHTA and FQGNSA. This CDR3 contains 14 residues. The trim removed 5 bases at V and 3 bases at J, leaving 7 bases unmatched. The CDR3 loop is CASSVLAANYEQYF. CDR3 in DNA: TGTGCCAGCAGCGTCCTAGCGGCCAACTACGAGCAGTACTTC.

Remarks on this clone: The sample has other DNA sequences that encode this CDR3 too. The V gene is TRBV18, the J gene TRBJ2-3; D is unclear. The germline V gene encodes CDR1 KGHSH and CDR2 LQKENI. Trimming took off 1 base at V and 0 bases at J, with 11 bases between the two ends. This CDR3 region has 16 residues. The CDR3 coding sequence is TGTGCCAGCTCACCACGAAGTGGTTCGAGCACAGATACGCAGTATTTT. It yields the protein CASSPRSGSSTDTQYF.

This clone has a handful of counts. The J gene is TRBJ2-7, the V gene TRBV6-5, with D possibly being TRBD1 (6 bases). The CDR3 totals 14 residues. CDR1 MNHEY and CDR2 SVGAGI come from the germline V gene. Trimming left V 5 bases short and J 3 bases short, with 14 bases between. In nucleotides, the CDR3 is TGTGCCAGCAGTACCGGGACATTCCTCTACGAGCAGTACTTC. This codes for CASSTGTFLYEQYF.

This chain links TRBV2 with TRBJ2-3; maybe TRBD2 (6 bases). The CDR3 length is 15 residues. CDR1 is SNHLY and CDR2 is FYNNEI in the germline V gene. V lost 3 bases to trimming and J lost 0 bases, with 10 bases between them. The CDR3, as DNA: TGTGCCAGCAGTGACGGGAGCCCTAGCACAGATACGCAGTATTTT. This sequence encodes CASSDGSPSTDTQYF.